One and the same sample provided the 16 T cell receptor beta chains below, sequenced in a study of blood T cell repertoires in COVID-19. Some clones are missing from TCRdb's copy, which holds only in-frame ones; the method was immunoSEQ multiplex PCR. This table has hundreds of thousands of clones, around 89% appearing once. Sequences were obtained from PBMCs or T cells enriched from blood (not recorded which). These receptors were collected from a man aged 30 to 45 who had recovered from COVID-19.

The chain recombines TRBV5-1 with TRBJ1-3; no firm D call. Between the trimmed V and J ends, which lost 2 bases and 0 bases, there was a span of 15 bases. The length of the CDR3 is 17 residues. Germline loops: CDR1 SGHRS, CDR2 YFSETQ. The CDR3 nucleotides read TGCGCCAGCAGCTTAGCCGGACGCCGGGACTCTGGAAACACCATATATTTT. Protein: CASSLAGRRDSGNTIYF.

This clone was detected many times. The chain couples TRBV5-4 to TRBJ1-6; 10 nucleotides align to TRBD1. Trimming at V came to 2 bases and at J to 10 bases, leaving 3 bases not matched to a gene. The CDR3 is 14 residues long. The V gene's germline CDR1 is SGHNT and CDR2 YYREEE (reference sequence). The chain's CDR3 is CASSFRDRGSPLHF. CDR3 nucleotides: TGTGCCAGCAGCTTCCGGGACAGGGGCTCACCCCTCCACTTT.

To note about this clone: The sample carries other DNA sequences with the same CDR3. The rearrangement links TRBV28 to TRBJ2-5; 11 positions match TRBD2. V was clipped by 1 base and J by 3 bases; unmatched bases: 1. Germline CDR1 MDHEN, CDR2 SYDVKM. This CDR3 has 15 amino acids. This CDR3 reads CASSLLAGGEETQYF. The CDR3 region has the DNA TGTGCCAGCAGTTTATTAGCGGGAGGGGAAGAGACCCAGTACTTC.

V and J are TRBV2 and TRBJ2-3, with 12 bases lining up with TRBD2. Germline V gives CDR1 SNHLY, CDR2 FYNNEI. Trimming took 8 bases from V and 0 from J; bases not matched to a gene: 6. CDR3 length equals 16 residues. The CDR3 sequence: CASFSSGRDSTDTQYF. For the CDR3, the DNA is TGTGCCAGCTTTTCTAGCGGGAGGGATAGCACAGATACGCAGTATTTT.

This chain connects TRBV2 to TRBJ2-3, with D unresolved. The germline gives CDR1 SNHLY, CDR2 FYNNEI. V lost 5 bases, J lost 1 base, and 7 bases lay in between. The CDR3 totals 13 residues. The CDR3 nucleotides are TGTGCCAGCAGTCGCGAACGCACAGATACGCAGTATTTT. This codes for CASSRERTDTQYF.

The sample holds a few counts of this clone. Here the CDR3 DNA reads TGCGCCAGCAGCGCCAAAGCAGGTACACTCCATACCCACGAGCAGTACTTC. This encodes CASSAKAGTLHTHEQYF. This chain connects TRBV5-1 to TRBJ2-7; D gene uncertain. The CDR3 length is 17 residues. V lost 4 bases and J lost 5, with 25 bases in between. Germline V gives CDR1 SGHRS, CDR2 YFSETQ. The entire variable domain, with the rest obtained from reference TRBV5-1 and TRBJ2-7, is as follows: KAGVTQTPRYLIKTRGQQVTLSCSPISGHRSVSWYQQTPGQGLQFLFEYFSETQRNKGNFPGRFSGRQFSNSRSEMNVSTLELGDSALYLCASSAKAGTLHTHEQYFGPGTRLTVT.

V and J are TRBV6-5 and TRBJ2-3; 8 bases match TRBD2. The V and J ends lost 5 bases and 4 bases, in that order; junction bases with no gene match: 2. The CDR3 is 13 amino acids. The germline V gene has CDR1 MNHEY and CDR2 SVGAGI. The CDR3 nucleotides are TGTGCCAGCAGTCGGACTAGCTCAGATACGCAGTATTTT. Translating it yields CASSRTSSDTQYF.

Here the CDR3 DNA reads TGTGCCAGTAGTACAGGGGGTATCTACGAGCAGTACTTC. Its protein is CASSTGGIYEQYF. The chain links TRBV19 to TRBJ2-7; 7 positions agree with TRBD1. V was pared by 4 bases and J by 3 bases, with 3 bases of the junction left unmatched. This CDR3 comprises 13 residues. CDR1 is LNHDA and CDR2 is SQIVND in the germline V gene (reference sequence). The variable domain in full, with the rest retrieved from reference TRBV19 and TRBJ2-7, is DGGITQSPKYLFRKEGQNVTLSCEQNLNHDAMYWYRQDPGQGLRLIYYSQIVNDFQKGDIAEGYSVSREKKESFPLTVTSAQKNPTAFYLCASSTGGIYEQYFGPGTRLTVT.

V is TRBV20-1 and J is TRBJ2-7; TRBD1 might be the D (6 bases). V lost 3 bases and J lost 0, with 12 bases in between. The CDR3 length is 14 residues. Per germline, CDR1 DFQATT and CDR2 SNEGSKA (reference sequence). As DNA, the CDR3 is TGCAGTGCTAGTGGACAGCCTAGCTCCTACGAGCAGTACTTC. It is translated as CSASGQPSSYEQYF.

The CDR3 DNA follows: TGTGCCAGCAGTGCAGGGTTCTACGAGCAGTACTTC. It codes for CASSAGFYEQYF. The chain links TRBV28 to TRBJ2-7; D may be TRBD1 (5 bases). V dropped 5 bases and J dropped 3 bases, with 8 bases sitting between them. CDR3 length: 12 amino acids. Germline loops: CDR1 MDHEN, CDR2 SYDVKM. Filled out from reference TRBV28 and TRBJ2-7, the complete variable domain reads DVKVTQSSRYLVKRTGEKVFLECVQDMDHENMFWYRQDPGLGLRLIYFSYDVKMKEKGDIPEGYSVSREKKERFSLILESASTNQTSMYLCASSAGFYEQYFGPGTRLTVT.

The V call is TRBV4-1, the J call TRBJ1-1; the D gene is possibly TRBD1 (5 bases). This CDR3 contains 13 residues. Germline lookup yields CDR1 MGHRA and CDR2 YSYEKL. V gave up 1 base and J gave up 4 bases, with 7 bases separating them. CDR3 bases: TGCGCCAGCAGCCAAGGGGGGGTCACTGAAGCTTTCTTT. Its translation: CASSQGGVTEAFF.

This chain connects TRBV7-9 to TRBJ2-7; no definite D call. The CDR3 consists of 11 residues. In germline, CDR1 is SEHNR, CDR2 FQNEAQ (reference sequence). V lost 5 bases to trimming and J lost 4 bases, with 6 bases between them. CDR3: CASSPQYEQYF. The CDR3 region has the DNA TGTGCCAGCAGCCCGCAGTACGAGCAGTACTTC.

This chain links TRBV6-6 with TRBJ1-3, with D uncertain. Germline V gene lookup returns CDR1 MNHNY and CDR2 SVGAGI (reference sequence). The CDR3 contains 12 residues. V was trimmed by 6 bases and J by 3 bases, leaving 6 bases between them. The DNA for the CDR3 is TGTGCCAGCAGCCGCAGTGGAAACACCATATATTTT. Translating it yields CASSRSGNTIYF.

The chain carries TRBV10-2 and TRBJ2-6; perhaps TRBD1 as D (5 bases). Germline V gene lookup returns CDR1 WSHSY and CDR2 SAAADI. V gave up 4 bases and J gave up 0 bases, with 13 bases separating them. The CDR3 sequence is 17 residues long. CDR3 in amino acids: CASSAMGPTSGANVLTF. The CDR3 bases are TGCGCCAGCAGTGCTATGGGGCCCACCTCTGGGGCCAACGTCCTGACTTTC.

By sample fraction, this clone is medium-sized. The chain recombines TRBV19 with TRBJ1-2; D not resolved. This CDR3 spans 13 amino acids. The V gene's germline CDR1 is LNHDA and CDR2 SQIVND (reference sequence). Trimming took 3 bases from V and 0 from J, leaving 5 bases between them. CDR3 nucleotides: TGTGCCAGTAGTATCGACACTAACTATGGCTACACCTTC. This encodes CASSIDTNYGYTF.

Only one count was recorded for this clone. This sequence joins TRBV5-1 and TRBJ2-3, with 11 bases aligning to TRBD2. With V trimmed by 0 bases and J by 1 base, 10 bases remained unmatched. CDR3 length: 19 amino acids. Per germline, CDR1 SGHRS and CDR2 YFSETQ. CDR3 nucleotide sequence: TGCGCCAGCAGCTTGGCCGGACTAGCGGGCCTGCGGCGCACAGATACGCAGTATTTT. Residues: CASSLAGLAGLRRTDTQYF.